This T cell receptor beta chain was sequenced in a study of T cell repertoires in cytomegalovirus infection. Study-wide findings and caveats: Dominating the ex vivo response were TCR beta clonotypes that were CMV-specific and HLA-C-restricted.

TCRdb fed the reads into MiXCR, producing one record per CDR3 protein. The sample carries around 800,000 distinct CDR3 sequences, about 31% recorded once. Germline V gene data show CDR1 as SGHVS and CDR2 as FQNEAQ. The V end lost 1 base, the J end lost 12 bases, and 19 bases lay between the germline ends. This CDR3 has 15 residues. About this clonotype: Its antigen is not known.

The chain combines TRBV7-8 with TRBJ2-1, with D possibly called TRBD1 or TRBD2 (6 bases each). Material: cultured CD8+ T cells from PBMCs, obtained from culture after CMV antigen stimulation. This TCR was recovered from a human donor in good health (CMV status not recorded). Some clones in this sample may be carry-over from other donors' samples. The CDR3 here is CASSLVEGGPAGQFF. CDR3 DNA: TGTGCCAGCAGCTTAGTAGAGGGGGGCCCGGCTGGGCAGTTCTTC.